This T cell receptor beta chain is from a study of T-cell memory formation after mild COVID-19 (dated by TCRdb to the early 2020s). Broadly, across the study: TCR sequence clusters from the two donors were found to be largely donor specific. In two donors, T-cell clones that expanded and contracted after mild COVID-19 were followed by sequencing TCRalpha and TCRbeta repertoires longitudinally. Two young, previously healthy adult volunteers made up the cohort, one male and one female.

Ficoll-Paque density gradient centrifugation was used to isolate PBMCs. Overall study results and their limits: Only a couple of mild cases were covered by the study, and larger cohorts that include severe cases with pre-infection samples were considered necessary. The detection of some responding clones in pre-infection memory suggests that pre-existing cross-reactive memory T cells joined the SARS-CoV-2 response. Contracting CD4+ clones were located mainly in the CM and EM memory subsets, whereas CD8+ clones were found to be enriched in EMRA. Balanced CD4/CD8 phenotypes were observed for clones contracting from day 15 to 85, whereas a bias towards CD4+ was observed for a second wave of clones expanding from day 15 to 37. SARS-CoV-2 specificity of the second-wave clones peaking on day 37 was not confirmed.

This clonotype showed up just a few times. Its antigen is not yet known. Base qualities are missing; no much larger clone stands one base away. For sequencing, an Illumina NovaSeq 6000 was employed. Using 5'RACE with constant-segment primers, TCRalpha and TCRbeta cDNA libraries were constructed, with sample barcodes and unique molecular identifiers added in the process. RNA was extracted from every sample with Trizol reagent. The libraries were amplified in two PCR steps, and the second step added a second sample barcode and Illumina TruSeq adapters. Sequencing of libraries was performed on an Illumina NovaSeq with 2 x 150 bp paired-end reads. Under the source paper's analysis protocol: The reads were demultiplexed and collapsed into UMI-guided consensus sequences using migec v1.2.7. Using mixcr v2.1.11, UMI consensuses were aligned to TRA and TRB V and J templates and then assembled into clonotypes. A clonotype was counted as expanded or contracted only when both edgeR and NoisET called the clonotype significant, with the noise models trained on biological replicates. For edgeR calls, the cutoffs were a false discovery rate-adjusted p below 0.01 and a log2 fold-change threshold of 1. As an exploratory analysis of dynamics, max-normalized trajectories of the 1000 most abundant clonotypes were examined with PCA combined with hierarchical clustering. The CD4 or CD8 phenotype of responding clones was assigned using the separately sequenced CD4+ and CD8+ repertoires. TCRdb reanalyzed the raw reads on its own, using fastp at Q25 for trimming and MiXCR for clone calling, and kept in-frame beta chains. One record per CDR3 amino acid sequence lists the most common genes and DNA. TCRdb's processing, not the authors', yielded these V and J calls. The sample table records 90,000 to 130,000 distinct CDR3 sequences; roughly a sixth of these occur just once. About 6% of the sample belongs to the ten largest clones.

From cysteine to phenylalanine, the CDR3 is 16 amino acids long. This entry keeps only the CDR3 DNA: 48 bases, framed from base 1. V and J are truncated by 3 bases and 2 bases respectively, leaving an intervening sequence of 16 bases. From a lookup of the germline V gene, CDR1 and CDR2 are MNHNS and SASEGT. The origin of this receptor is a man younger than 35 who had mild COVID-19 (a few samples of this study predate the infection). The sample titles of this study are shuffled in the database, so cell type and time point are left out; the donor was told from shared clones. The sequenced sample was PBMCs or a T cell subset sorted from them (not recorded which). The chain links TRBV6-1 with TRBJ2-5; the D gene assignment is perhaps TRBD1 or TRBD2, with each matching 6 bases. The nucleotide sequence is given as TGTGCCAGCAGTGATCCGGGGCAGGGGAGGCAAGAGACCCAGTACTTC. The encoded protein is CASSDPGQGRQETQYF.